Below, one T cell receptor beta chain is given with its context. Antigen unknown. Time point denoted: persistent/refractory GD, antithyroid drugs over 5 years with positive TRAb. Extracted RNA from PBMCs served as the source of the TCR library. Graves' disease diagnoses followed American Thyroid Association guidelines. These data belong to a study of regulatory T cells in long-lasting Graves disease. Study information: Persistent Graves' disease meant over 5 years of antithyroid drugs with positive TSH receptor antibodies. General study points: Peripheral blood alone, not thyroid tissue, underwent study. There were preferences for TRBV28, TRBJ1-2 and TRBJ2-5 in persistent disease.

The CDR3 extends over 15 amino acids. With 6 bases removed from V and 2 bases from J, the gap between germline ends came to 13 bases. Germline V CDR1 and CDR2: MDHEN, SYDVKM. Building the TCR beta libraries relied on iRepertoire HTBI primers, and CDR3 regions underwent Arm-PCR. TCRdb re-derived calls from the multiplex PCR reads in MiXCR, one entry per CDR3 protein. The data show roughly 450,000 distinct CDR3 sequences, around 24% seen once. The sequences come from peripheral blood mononuclear cells (PBMCs), collected when the disease was refractory, from a patient treated with antithyroid drugs. The origin of this receptor is a female donor with Graves disease. The chain links TRBV28 to TRBJ2-2; no clear D gene. This CDR3 is CASSRPSFNTGELFF. In nucleotides, the CDR3 is TGTGCCAGCAGCCGCCCCAGCTTTAACACCGGGGAGCTGTTTTTT. Using reference TRBV28 and TRBJ2-2 for the parts outside the CDR3, the full variable domain is DVKVTQSSRYLVKRTGEKVFLECVQDMDHENMFWYRQDPGLGLRLIYFSYDVKMKEKGDIPEGYSVSREKKERFSLILESASTNQTSMYLCASSRPSFNTGELFFGEGSRLTVL.